What follows are 15 T cell receptor beta chains derived from one specimen sequenced in a study of blood T cells in healthy people across ages. A second PCR of roughly 7 to 11 cycles used a sample-barcoded 5' primer and a J-beta primer mix. One entry per CDR3 protein, called by TCRdb with MiXCR from the 5' RACE reads. The sample carries some 1.7 million distinct CDR3 sequences, approximately 28% recorded once. What was sequenced was blood. These receptors came from a woman aged 25 to 39 in good health.

Note on this clonotype: A much more abundant neighbour one base away suggests this may be a read error. The chain employs TRBV4-1 and TRBJ2-1; TRBD2 agrees at 9 bases. CDR3 length: 16 residues. V lost 2 bases to trimming and J lost 10 bases; unmatched junction nucleotides: 12. CDR1 is MGHRA and CDR2 is YSYEKL in the germline V gene. CDR3 bases: TGCGCCAGCAGCCAAAATATAGCGGGAGCGTGGGGAGAGCAGTTCTTC. Residues: CASSQNIAGAWGEQFF.

This clonotype has ten or more counts. The rearrangement joins TRBV29-1 to TRBJ1-2; D ambiguous. From germline, CDR1 is SQVTM and CDR2 ANQGSEA. Deletions cut 6 bases from V and 8 bases from J, with 19 bases between. The CDR3 loop spans 13 amino acids. This CDR3 is CSVAEGISTGYTF. The CDR3 coding sequence is TGCAGCGTCGCCGAGGGTATTTCAACCGGCTACACCTTC.

On this clonotype itself: A much larger clone is a single base away; this may be a read error. CDR3 region: CASSLTLKARGGDEQFF. The CDR3 DNA reads TGCGCCAGCAGCCTAACCCTGAAGGCGAGGGGAGGCGATGAGCAGTTCTTC. The rearrangement links TRBV5-1 to TRBJ2-1, with D tentatively TRBD2 (6 bases). V was clipped by 4 bases and J by 8 bases, with 25 bases between them. Germline-derived CDR1 and CDR2 are SGHRS and YFSETQ. The CDR3 totals 17 residues.

The chain joins TRBV20-1 to TRBJ1-2; D may be TRBD1 (5 bases). The germline gives CDR1 DFQATT, CDR2 SNEGSKA (reference sequence). V was cut by 6 bases and J by 2 bases, with 13 bases left in between. The CDR3 is 13 amino acids. CDR3 nucleotide sequence: TGCAGTGCCTCGGGCAGGGTGAACTATGGCTACACCTTC. Amino acid sequence: CSASGRVNYGYTF.

Details on this clonotype: This clone may be a read error of a much larger clone one base away. The chain carries TRBV12-5 and TRBJ2-4, with 10 positions matching TRBD1. TRBJ2-7 explains the end of the DNA better; the J call may be wrong. The CDR3 spans 14 residues. Germline CDR1 LGHNT, CDR2 FRNRAP. The CDR3 DNA reads as TGTGCTAGTGGGTCGACAGGGGGCGGCCACGAGCAGTACTTC. Translating gives CASGSTGGGHEQYF.

This clonotype was counted at least ten times. The chain is built from TRBV29-1 and TRBJ1-1; D remains unclear. Trimming cost V 3 bases and J 1 base, with 3 bases left between them. The CDR3 has 11 residues. The germline V gene encodes CDR1 SQVTM and CDR2 ANQGSEA. In nucleotides, the CDR3 is TGCAGCGTTGAGAGGAACACTGAAGCTTTCTTT. The encoded protein is CSVERNTEAFF.

The gene calls are TRBV9 and TRBJ2-5, with TRBD2 identical over 8 bases. The CDR3 covers 15 residues. The germline gives CDR1 SGDLS, CDR2 YYNGEE. J gave up 0 bases and V 0 bases, and 1 base lay outside the gene matches. CDR3 region: CASSVAGGYQETQYF. CDR3 DNA: TGTGCCAGCAGCGTAGCGGGGGGGTACCAAGAGACCCAGTACTTC.

On this clonotype: This may be a read error: a much more frequent sequence differs by one nucleotide. Because it lacks the conserved phenylalanine or tryptophan at the end, this CDR3 is likely a read error. The J gene is TRBJ2-4, the V gene TRBV28; maybe TRBD2 (6 bases). The DNA end favors TRBJ2-7, so the J call may be wrong. This CDR3 region has 16 residues. Germline loops: CDR1 MDHEN, CDR2 SYDVKM. CDR3 sequence reads: CASSSASSFRGNEQYS. CDR3 bases: TGTGCCAGCAGTTCGGCTAGTTCTTTTCGGGGGAACGAGCAGTACTCC.

A few counts support this clonotype. The V call is TRBV4-2, the J call TRBJ2-3; D remains unclear. The V gene's germline CDR1 is LGHNA and CDR2 YNFKEQ. V was shortened by 0 bases and J by 5 bases, with 12 bases between the two germline ends. The CDR3 extends over 15 amino acids. The CDR3 DNA sequence: TGTGCCAGCAGCCAAGATAGGCAGGAACAAGATACGCAGTATTTT. Its translation: CASSQDRQEQDTQYF.

In its sample, this clonotype was seen many times. The chain combines TRBV2 with TRBJ2-6, with D uncertain. CDR1 is SNHLY, CDR2 FYNNEI, per germline. The V gene lost 7 bases and the J gene lost 1 base, with 8 bases spanning the gap. CDR3 length: 14 residues. The CDR3 reads CASMFGSGANVLTF. CDR3 in DNA: TGTGCCAGCATGTTTGGATCTGGGGCCAACGTCCTGACTTTC.

At least ten counts were recorded for this clonotype. The rearrangement joins TRBV15 to TRBJ2-7, with D perhaps matching TRBD2 (6 bases). In germline, CDR1 is LNHNV, CDR2 YYDKDF (reference sequence). Trimming removed 5 bases from V and 11 bases from J, with 28 bases in between. The CDR3 sequence is 16 residues long. This CDR3 reads CATSDDNFPRDPLKYF. The DNA of the CDR3 is TGTGCCACCAGCGACGACAACTTCCCGCGGGACCCATTGAAGTACTTC.

This clonotype was picked up a small number of times. The genes are TRBV20-1 and TRBJ1-1; no reliable D call. The CDR3 runs to 11 residues. Germline-derived CDR1 and CDR2 are DFQATT and SNEGSKA (reference sequence). The V end was cut by 4 bases, the J end by 1 base, with 4 bases between. CDR3 residues: CSATPNTEAFF. The CDR3 DNA follows: TGCAGTGCTACCCCGAACACTGAAGCTTTCTTT.

The chain carries TRBV7-9 and TRBJ2-5; D is possibly TRBD1 (6 bases). CDR1 and CDR2 from the germline V gene are SEHNR and FQNEAQ (reference sequence). This CDR3 is 16 amino acids long. The V and J ends lost 5 bases and 3 bases respectively, with 19 bases between them. CDR3 nucleotide sequence: TGTGCCAGCAGCGTTAGCGAGGGGGTTGGTGAAGAGACCCAGTACTTC. Its protein product is CASSVSEGVGEETQYF.

CDR3 DNA: TGTGCCAGCAGTGAACGGCAGGTTTTTAGGGATGAGCAGTACTTC. Its protein is CASSERQVFRDEQYF. This sequence joins TRBV6-1 and TRBJ2-4, with D hard to call. Germline CDR1 reads MNHNS; CDR2 reads SASEGT. With 2 bases removed from V and 13 bases from J, the gap between germline ends came to 21 bases. The CDR3 spans 15 residues.

This clonotype was counted between two and nine times. The V gene is TRBV10-3, the J gene TRBJ1-1, with unresolved D. CDR3 length: 14 amino acids. Germline CDR1 and CDR2: ENHRY and SYGVKD. V was cut by 0 bases and J by 5 bases, with 10 bases left in between. The CDR3, as DNA: TGTGCCATCAGTGAGTCGCCGGGTGAGACTGAAGCTTTCTTT. Its translation: CAISESPGETEAFF.